This TCR beta chain was observed in a study of cytomegalovirus exposure and HLA in healthy donors. 13 Jbeta primers and 60 Vbeta primers were used for the PCR. Generated by immunoSEQ multiplex PCR, the TCRdb table keeps only in-frame clones and is missing some. The profile shows approximately 140,000 clones, 80% of them singletons. Findings and caveats of the study: In vitro work confirmed that a few CMV-associated chains recognize CMV antigens. Previously analyzed data showed that most TCR beta V segments were productive at a frequency of about 90% or about 30%. Associated with cytomegalovirus, according to the listing, were 150 to 200 TCR beta chains. Donors were assumed by presence/absence analyses to have roughly uniform sequencing depth.

For this clone: Its specificity is unknown.

The CDR3 has 13 amino acids. V lost 5 bases to trimming and J lost 7 bases, with 14 bases between them. Germline loops: CDR1 SEHNR, CDR2 FQNEAQ (reference sequence). This rearrangement joins TRBV7-9 to TRBJ1-1, with D maybe TRBD1 (6 bases). This clonotype originated in a woman in her thirties or forties in good health and CMV-seronegative. Sequencing input: PBMCs. The CDR3 region is CASSPRGQLEAFF. As DNA, the CDR3 is TGTGCCAGCAGCCCACGGGGACAACTTGAAGCTTTCTTT.